This paragraph covers one TCR beta chain sequence. What this receptor recognizes is not known. Base qualities are not recorded, but no much larger clone differs from it by a single base. This sample was taken from a study of blood T cell repertoires in COVID-19 (dated by TCRdb to 2019 to 2021). About the full investigation: Samples covering the acute and convalescent phases of COVID-19 were provided by collaborators in the United States, Italy and Spain. The material from the prospective study consisted of cDNA or gDNA derived from T cells, B-cell-depleted T cells, or PBMCs. Subjects who had been exposed to COVID-19, were actively infected with it, or had recovered from it provided the deeply sampled blood TCRbeta repertoires that made up the dataset. The repertoires were released in a freely available public database intended as a resource for research on the immune response to SARS-CoV-2. The samples were drawn from the first 160 participants of the ongoing ImmuneRACE study and from over a thousand subjects provided by 6 global collaborators. The sample metadata nearly always contained a de-identified subject ID, COVID-19 status, age in years and sex. Where available, HLA class I and class II types were obtained from metadata supplied by the sample provider rather than from assay-based typing.

General conclusions and limits of the study: Clinical and demographic metadata were provided uncurated, with the amount varying by source and participant.

Trimming accounts for 5 bases at V and 4 bases at J, while the number of junction bases matched to no gene is 7. In the germline V gene, CDR1 corresponds to ENHRY and CDR2 to SYGVKD. The CDR3 runs 14 amino acids, cysteine and phenylalanine included. Only CDR3 DNA remains: 42 bases, in frame from the first base. TCRbeta CDR3 regions were amplified from genomic DNA using the immunoSEQ Assay, a bias-controlled multiplex PCR. From the authors' description of their analysis: The number of nucleated cells in each sample was estimated from the amplification of reference gene primers within the assay. Sequence reads were collapsed and filtered to measure the absolute abundance of every unique TCRbeta CDR3 rearrangement. For each sample, productive Simpson clonality was calculated by taking the square root of Simpson's diversity index across productive rearrangements. Not all clones reach the TCRdb copy of this immuneACCESS table, which keeps in-frame sequences only. Checked studies attribute under half of the gap to unresolved V genes and leave the rest unexplained. From that table come the V and J calls and clone size; the DNA was used to work out D and trimming. The sample table holds a few hundred thousand clones, of which 85% were seen once. The ten largest clones add up to under 3% of the sample.

Participants in the prospective study were aged about 18 to 95 years, lived in 24 United States geographic areas, and enrolled through a virtual design. In the prospective study, participants were assigned to cohorts based on the clinical history participants reported in a screening survey and a study questionnaire. For ImmuneRACE Cohort 3, a participant was defined as recovered based on two consecutive negative NP/OP PCR tests, clearance by a healthcare professional, or resolution of symptoms. In the prospective study, mobile phlebotomists collected whole blood, serum and a nasopharyngeal or oropharyngeal swab from each participant. Additional blood draws and questionnaires over an approximately two-month period could optionally be provided by prospective study participants. Before DNA extraction, prospective study blood samples were shipped either frozen or at room temperature.

This TCR was recovered from a woman aged 45-65 years who had recovered from COVID-19. The chain uses TRBV10-3 and TRBJ2-7; TRBD1 matches 8 bases in the middle. The sequencing input was PBMCs or T cells enriched from blood (not recorded which). The DNA is as follows: TGTGCCATCAGTCGGGGACAGGCAAGGTACGAGCAGTACTTC. Its protein reads: CAISRGQARYEQYF.